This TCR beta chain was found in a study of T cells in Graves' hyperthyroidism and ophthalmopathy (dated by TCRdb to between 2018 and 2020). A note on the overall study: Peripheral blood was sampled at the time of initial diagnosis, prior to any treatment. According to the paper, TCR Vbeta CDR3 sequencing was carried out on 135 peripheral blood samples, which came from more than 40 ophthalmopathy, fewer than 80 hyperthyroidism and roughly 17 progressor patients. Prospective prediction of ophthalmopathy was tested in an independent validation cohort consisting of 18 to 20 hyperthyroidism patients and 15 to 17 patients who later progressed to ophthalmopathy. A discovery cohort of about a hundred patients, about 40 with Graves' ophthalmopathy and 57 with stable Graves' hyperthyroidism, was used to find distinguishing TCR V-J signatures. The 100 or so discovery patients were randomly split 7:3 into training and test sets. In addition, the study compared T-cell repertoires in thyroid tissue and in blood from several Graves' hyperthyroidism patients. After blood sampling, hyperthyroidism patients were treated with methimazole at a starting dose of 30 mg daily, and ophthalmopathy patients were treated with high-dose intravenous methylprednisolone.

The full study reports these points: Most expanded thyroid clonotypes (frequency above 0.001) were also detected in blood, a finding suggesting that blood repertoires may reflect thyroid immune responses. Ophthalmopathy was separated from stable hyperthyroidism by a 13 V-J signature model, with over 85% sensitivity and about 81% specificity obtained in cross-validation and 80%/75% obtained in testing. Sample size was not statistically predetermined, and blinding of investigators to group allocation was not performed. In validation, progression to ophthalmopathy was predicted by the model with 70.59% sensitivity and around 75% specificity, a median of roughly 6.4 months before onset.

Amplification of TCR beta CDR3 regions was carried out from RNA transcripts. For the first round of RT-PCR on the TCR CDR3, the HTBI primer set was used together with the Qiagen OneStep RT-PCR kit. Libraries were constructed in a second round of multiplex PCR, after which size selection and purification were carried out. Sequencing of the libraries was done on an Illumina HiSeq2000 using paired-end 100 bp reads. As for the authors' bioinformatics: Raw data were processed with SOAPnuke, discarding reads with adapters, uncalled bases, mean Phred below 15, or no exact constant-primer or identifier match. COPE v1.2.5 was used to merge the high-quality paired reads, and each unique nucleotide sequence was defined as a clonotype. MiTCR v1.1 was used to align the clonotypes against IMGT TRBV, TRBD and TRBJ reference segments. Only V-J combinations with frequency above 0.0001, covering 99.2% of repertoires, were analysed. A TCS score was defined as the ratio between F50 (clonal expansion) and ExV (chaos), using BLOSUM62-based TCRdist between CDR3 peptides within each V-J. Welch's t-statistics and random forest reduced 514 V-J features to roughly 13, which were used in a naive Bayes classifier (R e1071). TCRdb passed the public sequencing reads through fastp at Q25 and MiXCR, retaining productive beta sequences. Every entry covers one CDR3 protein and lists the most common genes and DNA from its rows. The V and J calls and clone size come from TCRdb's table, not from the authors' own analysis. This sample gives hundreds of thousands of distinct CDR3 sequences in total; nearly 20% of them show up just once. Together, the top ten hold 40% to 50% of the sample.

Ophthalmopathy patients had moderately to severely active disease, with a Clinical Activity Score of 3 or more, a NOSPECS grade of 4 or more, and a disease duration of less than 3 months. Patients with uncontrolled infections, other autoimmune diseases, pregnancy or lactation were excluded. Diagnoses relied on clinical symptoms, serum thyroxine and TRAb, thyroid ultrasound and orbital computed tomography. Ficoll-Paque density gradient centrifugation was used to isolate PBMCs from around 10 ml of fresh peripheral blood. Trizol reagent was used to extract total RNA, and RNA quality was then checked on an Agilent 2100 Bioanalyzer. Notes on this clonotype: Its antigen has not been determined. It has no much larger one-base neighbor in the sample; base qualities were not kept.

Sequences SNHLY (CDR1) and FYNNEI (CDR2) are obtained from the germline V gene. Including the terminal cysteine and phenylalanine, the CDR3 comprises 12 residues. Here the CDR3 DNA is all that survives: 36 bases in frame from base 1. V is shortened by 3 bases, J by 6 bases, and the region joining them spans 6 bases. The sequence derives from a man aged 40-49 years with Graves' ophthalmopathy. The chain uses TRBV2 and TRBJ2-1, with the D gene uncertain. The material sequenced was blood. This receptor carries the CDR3 CASSDPGNEQFF. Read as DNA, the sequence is TGTGCCAGCAGTGATCCCGGCAATGAGCAGTTCTTC. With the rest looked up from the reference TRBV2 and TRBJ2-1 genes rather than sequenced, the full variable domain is EPEVTQTPSHQVTQMGQEVILRCVPISNHLYFYWYRQILGQKVEFLVSFYNNEISEKSEIFDDQFSVERPDGSNFTLKIRSTKLEDSAMYFCASSDPGNEQFFGPGTRLTVL.